This TCR beta chain was captured by sequencing in a study of T cells in Graves' hyperthyroidism and ophthalmopathy. Regions amplified from RNA transcripts were the TCR beta CDR3 regions. HTBI primers drove first-round RT-PCR of the TCR CDR3. One entry per CDR3 protein results from TCRdb running MiXCR on the multiplex PCR reads. Seen here are fewer than 500,000 distinct CDR3 sequences, around an eighth observed once, and the top ten hold about 20%. This CDR3 spans 17 amino acids. V was pared by 0 bases and J by 1 base, with 4 bases of the junction left unmatched. Germline CDR1 is SGHDN and CDR2 is FVKESK. Patients showing uncontrolled infection, other autoimmune disease, pregnancy or lactation were ineligible.

Sequenced sample: blood. The sequence was obtained from a man aged 30-40 years with Graves' hyperthyroidism that later progressed to Graves' ophthalmopathy. The V gene is TRBV14, the J gene TRBJ1-5, with 9 bases aligning to TRBD1. This CDR3 is CASSQDRTGASNQPQHF. CDR3 coding DNA: TGTGCCAGCAGCCAAGACCGGACAGGGGCGAGCAATCAGCCCCAGCATTTT.